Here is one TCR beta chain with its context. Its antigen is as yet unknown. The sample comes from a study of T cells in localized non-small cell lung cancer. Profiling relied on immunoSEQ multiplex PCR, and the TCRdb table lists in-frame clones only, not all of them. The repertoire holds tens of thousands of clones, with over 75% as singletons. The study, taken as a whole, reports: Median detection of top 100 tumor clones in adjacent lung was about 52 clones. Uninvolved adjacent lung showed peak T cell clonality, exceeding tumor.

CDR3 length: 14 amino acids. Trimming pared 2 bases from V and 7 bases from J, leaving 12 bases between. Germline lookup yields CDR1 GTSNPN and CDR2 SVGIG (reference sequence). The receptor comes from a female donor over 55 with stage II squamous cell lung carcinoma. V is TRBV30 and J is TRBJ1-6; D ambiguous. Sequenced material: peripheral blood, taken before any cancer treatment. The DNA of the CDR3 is TGTGCCTGGAGTCCGCGGACGGAAAATTCACCCCTCCACTTT. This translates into CAWSPRTENSPLHF.